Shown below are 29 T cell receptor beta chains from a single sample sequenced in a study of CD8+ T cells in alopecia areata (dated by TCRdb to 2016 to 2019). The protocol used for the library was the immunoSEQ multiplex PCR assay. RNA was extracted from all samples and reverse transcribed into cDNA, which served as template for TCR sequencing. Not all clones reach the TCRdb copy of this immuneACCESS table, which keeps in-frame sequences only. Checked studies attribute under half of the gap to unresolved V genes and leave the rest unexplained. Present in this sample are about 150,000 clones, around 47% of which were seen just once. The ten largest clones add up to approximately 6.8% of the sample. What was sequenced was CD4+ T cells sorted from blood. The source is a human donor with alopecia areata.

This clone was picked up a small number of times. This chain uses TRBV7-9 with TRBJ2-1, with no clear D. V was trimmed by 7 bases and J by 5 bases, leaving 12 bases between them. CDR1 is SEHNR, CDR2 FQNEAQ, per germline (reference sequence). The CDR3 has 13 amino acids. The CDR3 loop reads CASTLLSDNEQFF. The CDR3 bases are TGTGCCAGCACCCTACTATCTGACAATGAGCAGTTCTTC.

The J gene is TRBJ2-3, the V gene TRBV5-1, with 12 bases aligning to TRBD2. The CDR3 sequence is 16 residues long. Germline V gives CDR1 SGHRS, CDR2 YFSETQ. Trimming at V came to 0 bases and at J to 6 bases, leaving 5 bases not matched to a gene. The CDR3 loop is CASSLADLAGGDTQYF. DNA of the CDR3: TGCGCCAGCAGCTTGGCGGATCTAGCGGGAGGGGATACGCAGTATTTT.

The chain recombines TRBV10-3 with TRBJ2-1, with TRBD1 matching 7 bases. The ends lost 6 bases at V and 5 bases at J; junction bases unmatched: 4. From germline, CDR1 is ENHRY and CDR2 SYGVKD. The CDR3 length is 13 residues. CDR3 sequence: CAISGTVNNEQFF. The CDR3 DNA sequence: TGTGCCATCAGCGGGACAGTCAACAATGAGCAGTTCTTC.

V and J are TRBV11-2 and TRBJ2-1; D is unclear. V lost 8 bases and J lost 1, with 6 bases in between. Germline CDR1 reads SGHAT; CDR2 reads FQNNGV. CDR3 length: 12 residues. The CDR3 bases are TGTGCCAGCGGCGTATCCTACAATGAGCAGTTCTTC. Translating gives CASGVSYNEQFF.

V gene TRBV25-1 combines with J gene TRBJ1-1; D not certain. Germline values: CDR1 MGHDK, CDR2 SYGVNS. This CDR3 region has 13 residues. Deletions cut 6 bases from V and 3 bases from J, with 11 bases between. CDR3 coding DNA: TGTGCCAGCAGCGTCACGGACTACACTGAAGCTTTCTTT. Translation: CASSVTDYTEAFF.

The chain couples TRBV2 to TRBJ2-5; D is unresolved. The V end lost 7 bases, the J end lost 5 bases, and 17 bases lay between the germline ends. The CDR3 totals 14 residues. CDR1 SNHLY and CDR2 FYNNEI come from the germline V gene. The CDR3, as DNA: TGTGCCAGCAAAAATCCGCACCTGTGGGAGACCCAGTACTTC. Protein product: CASKNPHLWETQYF. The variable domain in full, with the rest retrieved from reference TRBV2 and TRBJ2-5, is EPEVTQTPSHQVTQMGQEVILRCVPISNHLYFYWYRQILGQKVEFLVSFYNNEISEKSEIFDDQFSVERPDGSNFTLKIRSTKLEDSAMYFCASKNPHLWETQYFGPGTRLLVL.

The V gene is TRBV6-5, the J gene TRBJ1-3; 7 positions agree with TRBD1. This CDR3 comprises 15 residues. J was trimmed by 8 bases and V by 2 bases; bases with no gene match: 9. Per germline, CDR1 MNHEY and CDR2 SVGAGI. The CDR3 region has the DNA TGTGCCAGCAGTTACGGGTCAGGGGGACGATACACCATATATTTT. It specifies CASSYGSGGRYTIYF.

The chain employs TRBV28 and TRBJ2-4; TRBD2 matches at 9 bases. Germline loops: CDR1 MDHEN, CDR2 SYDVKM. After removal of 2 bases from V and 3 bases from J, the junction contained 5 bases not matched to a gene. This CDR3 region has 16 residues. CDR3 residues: CASSLRGLAYKNIQYF. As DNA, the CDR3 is TGTGCCAGCAGTTTAAGGGGACTAGCCTACAAAAACATTCAGTACTTC. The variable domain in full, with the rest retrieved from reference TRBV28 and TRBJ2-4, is DVKVTQSSRYLVKRTGEKVFLECVQDMDHENMFWYRQDPGLGLRLIYFSYDVKMKEKGDIPEGYSVSREKKERFSLILESASTNQTSMYLCASSLRGLAYKNIQYFGAGTRLSVL.

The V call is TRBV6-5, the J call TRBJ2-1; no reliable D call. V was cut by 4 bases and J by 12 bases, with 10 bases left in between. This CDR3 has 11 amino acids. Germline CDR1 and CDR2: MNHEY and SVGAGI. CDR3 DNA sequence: TGTGCCAGCAGTTTCCAGACTCGGCAGTTCTTC. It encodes CASSFQTRQFF.

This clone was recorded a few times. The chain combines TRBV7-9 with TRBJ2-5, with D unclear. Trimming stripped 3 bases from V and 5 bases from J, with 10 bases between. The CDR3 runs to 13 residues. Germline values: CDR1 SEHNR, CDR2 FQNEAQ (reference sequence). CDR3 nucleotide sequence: TGTGCCAGCAGCTTTAATCCCTTGGAGACCCAGTACTTC. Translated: CASSFNPLETQYF.

In DNA, the CDR3 is TGCGCCAGCAGCTTCGGTGGGGGAGTGAAGGTCGGGGAGCTGTTTTTT. Amino acids: CASSFGGGVKVGELFF. J is TRBJ2-2 and V is TRBV5-1; either TRBD1 or TRBD2 may supply D (5 bases each). This CDR3 has 16 amino acids. Per germline, CDR1 SGHRS and CDR2 YFSETQ. V dropped 2 bases and J dropped 7 bases, with 18 bases sitting between them.

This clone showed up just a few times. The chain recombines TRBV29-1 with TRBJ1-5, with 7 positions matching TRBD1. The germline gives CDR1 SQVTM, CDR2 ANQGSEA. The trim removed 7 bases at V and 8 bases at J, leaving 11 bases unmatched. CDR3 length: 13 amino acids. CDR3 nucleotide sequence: TGCAGCGCCGCGACAGGGTTAATTGAGCCCCAGCATTTT. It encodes CSAATGLIEPQHF.

CDR3 protein: CSVANYRGRNEQFF. CDR3 nucleotide sequence: TGCAGCGTTGCAAACTACAGGGGGCGGAATGAGCAGTTCTTC. The chain links TRBV29-1 to TRBJ2-1, with 9 bases aligning to TRBD1. Germline CDR1 SQVTM, CDR2 ANQGSEA. The CDR3 consists of 14 residues. J gave up 7 bases and V 4 bases, and 8 bases lay outside the gene matches.

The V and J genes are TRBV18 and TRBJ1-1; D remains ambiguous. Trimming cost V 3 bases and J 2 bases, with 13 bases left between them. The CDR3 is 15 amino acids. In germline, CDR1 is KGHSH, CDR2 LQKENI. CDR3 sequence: CASSPLSQVNTEAFF. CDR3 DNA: TGTGCCAGCTCACCCCTCTCCCAGGTAAACACTGAAGCTTTCTTT.

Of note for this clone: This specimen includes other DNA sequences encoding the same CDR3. The CDR3 here is CASSLVDTQYF. In DNA, the CDR3 is TGCGCCAGCAGCTTGGTAGATACGCAGTATTTT. This chain uses TRBV5-1 with TRBJ2-3, with no clear D. Trimming left V 0 bases short and J 5 bases short, with 1 base between. Germline values: CDR1 SGHRS, CDR2 YFSETQ. The length of the CDR3 is 11 residues.

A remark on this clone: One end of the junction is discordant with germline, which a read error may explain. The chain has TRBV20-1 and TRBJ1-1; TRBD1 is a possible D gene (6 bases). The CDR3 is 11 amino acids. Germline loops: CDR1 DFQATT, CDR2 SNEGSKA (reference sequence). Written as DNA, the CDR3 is TGCAGTGCGCCAGAGGGCGAAAGGGGGTTTTTT. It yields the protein CSAPEGERGFF.

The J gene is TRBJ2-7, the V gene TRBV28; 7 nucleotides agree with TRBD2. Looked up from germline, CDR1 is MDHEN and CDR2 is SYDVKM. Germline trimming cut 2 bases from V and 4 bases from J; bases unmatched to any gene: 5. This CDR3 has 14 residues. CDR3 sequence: CASSLGRGIYEQYF. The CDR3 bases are TGTGCCAGCAGTTTAGGGCGGGGGATTTACGAGCAGTACTTC. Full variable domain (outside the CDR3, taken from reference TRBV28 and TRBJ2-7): DVKVTQSSRYLVKRTGEKVFLECVQDMDHENMFWYRQDPGLGLRLIYFSYDVKMKEKGDIPEGYSVSREKKERFSLILESASTNQTSMYLCASSLGRGIYEQYFGPGTRLTVT.

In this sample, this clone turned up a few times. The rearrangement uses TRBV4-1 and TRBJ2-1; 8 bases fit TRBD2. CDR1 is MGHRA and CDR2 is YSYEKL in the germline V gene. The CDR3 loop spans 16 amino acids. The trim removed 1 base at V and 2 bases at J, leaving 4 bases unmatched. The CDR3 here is CASSQGLAGPYNEQFF. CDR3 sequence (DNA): TGCGCCAGCAGCCAAGGGTTAGCGGGACCCTACAATGAGCAGTTCTTC.

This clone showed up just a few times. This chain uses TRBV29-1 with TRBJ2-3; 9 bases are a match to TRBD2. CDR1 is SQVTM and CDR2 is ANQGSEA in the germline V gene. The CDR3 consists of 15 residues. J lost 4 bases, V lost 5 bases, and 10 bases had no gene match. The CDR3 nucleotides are TGCAGCGTTACGGTAGTAGCGGGAGTCGCAGATACGCAGTATTTT. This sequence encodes CSVTVVAGVADTQYF.

Here the CDR3 reads CSVARKLNTEAFF. The CDR3 DNA reads as TGCAGCGTTGCTAGGAAATTGAACACTGAAGCTTTCTTT. The chain employs TRBV29-1 and TRBJ1-1; D uncertain. Germline CDR1 SQVTM, CDR2 ANQGSEA. Trimming took 4 bases from V and 0 from J, leaving 9 bases between them. The CDR3 contains 13 residues.

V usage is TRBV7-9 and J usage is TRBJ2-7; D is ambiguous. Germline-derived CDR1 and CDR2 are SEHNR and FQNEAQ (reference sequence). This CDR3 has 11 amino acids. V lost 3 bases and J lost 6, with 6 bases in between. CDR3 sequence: CASSFVSEQYF. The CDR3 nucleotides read TGTGCCAGCAGCTTCGTAAGCGAGCAGTACTTC.

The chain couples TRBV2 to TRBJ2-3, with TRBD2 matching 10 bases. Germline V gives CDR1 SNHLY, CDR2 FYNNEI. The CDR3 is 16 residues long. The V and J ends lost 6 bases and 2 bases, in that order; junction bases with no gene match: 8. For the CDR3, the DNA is TGTGCCAGCAGAGATTGGACTAGCGGTTCCACAGATACGCAGTATTTT. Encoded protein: CASRDWTSGSTDTQYF.

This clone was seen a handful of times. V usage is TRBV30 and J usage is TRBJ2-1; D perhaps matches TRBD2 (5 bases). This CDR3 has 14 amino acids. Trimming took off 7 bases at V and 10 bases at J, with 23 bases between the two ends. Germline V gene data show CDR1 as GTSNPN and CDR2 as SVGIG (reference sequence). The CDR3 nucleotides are TGTGCCTATTACAAAGGTGGCGGGCCGGGAGAGCAGTTCTTC. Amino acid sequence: CAYYKGGGPGEQFF. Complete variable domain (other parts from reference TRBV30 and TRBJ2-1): SQTIHQWPATLVQPVGSPLSLECTVEGTSNPNLYWYRQAAGRGLQLLFYSVGIGQISSEVPQNLSASRPQDRQFILSSKKLLLSDSGFYLCAYYKGGGPGEQFFGPGTRLTVL.

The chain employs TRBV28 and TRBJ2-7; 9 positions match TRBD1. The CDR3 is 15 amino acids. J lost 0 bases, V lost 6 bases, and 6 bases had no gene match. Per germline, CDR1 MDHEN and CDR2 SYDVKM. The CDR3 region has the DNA TGTGCCAGCAGGGGCGGGGACAGGGACTCCTACGAGCAGTACTTC. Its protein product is CASRGGDRDSYEQYF.

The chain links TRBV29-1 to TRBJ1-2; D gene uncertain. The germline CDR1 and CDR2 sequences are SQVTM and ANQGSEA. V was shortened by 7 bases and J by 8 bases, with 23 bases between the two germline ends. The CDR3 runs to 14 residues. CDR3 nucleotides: TGCAGCGCTCGGGAGGGCCTTTGGGTGTCGGGCTACACCTTC. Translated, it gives CSAREGLWVSGYTF.

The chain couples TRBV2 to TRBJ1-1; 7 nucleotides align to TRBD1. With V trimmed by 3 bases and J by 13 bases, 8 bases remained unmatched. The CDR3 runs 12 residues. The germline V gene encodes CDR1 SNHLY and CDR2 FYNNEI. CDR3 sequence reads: CASSDWRGPGFF. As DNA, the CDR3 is TGTGCCAGCAGTGATTGGAGGGGGCCAGGTTTCTTT.

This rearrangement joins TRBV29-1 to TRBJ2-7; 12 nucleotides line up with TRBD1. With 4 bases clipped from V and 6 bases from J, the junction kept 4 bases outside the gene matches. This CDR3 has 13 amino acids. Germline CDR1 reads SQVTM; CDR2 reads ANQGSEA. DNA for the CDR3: TGCAGCGTTGTGGCGGGACAGGGGGCCGAGCAGTACTTC. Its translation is CSVVAGQGAEQYF.

CDR3 region: CSVWDFTDTQYF. The CDR3 DNA sequence: TGCAGCGTTTGGGACTTCACAGATACGCAGTATTTT. The chain uses TRBV29-1 and TRBJ2-3; tentatively, D is TRBD2 (6 bases). The germline V and J ends were trimmed by 5 bases and 2 bases, with 8 bases remaining between them. CDR1 is SQVTM and CDR2 is ANQGSEA in the germline V gene. This CDR3 is 12 amino acids long.

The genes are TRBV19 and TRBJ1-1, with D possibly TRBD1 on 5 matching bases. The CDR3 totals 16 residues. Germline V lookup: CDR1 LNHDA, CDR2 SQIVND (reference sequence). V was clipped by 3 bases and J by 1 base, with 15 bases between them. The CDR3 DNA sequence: TGTGCCAGTAGTATTCCCGGGACCGTGAAGAACACTGAAGCTTTCTTT. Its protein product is CASSIPGTVKNTEAFF.